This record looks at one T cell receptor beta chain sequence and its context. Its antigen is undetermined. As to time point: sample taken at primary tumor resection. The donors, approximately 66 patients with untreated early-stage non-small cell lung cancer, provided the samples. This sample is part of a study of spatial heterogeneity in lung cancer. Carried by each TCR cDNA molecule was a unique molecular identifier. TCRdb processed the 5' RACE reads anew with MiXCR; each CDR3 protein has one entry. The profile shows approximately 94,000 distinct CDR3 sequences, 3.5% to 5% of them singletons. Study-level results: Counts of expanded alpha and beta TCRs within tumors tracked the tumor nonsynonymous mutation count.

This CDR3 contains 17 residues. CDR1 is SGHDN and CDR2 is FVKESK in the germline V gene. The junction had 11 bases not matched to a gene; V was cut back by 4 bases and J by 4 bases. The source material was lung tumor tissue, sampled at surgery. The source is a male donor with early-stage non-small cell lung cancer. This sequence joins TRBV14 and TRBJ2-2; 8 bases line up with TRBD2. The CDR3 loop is CASSRLAGKFFTGELFF. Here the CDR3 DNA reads TGTGCCAGCAGCCGTTTAGCGGGAAAGTTTTTCACCGGGGAGCTGTTTTTT.